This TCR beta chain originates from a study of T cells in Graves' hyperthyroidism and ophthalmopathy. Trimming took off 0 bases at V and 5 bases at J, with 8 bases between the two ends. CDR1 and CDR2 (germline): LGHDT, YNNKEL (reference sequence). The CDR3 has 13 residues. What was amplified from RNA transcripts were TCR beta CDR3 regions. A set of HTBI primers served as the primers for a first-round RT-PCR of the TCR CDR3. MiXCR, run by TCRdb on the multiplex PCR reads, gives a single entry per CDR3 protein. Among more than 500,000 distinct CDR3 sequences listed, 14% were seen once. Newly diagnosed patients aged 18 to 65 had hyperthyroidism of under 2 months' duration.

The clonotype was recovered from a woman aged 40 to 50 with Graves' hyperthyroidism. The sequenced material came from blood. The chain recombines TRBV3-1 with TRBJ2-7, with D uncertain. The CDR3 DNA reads TGTGCCAGCAGCCAAGATCAACAGCACGAGCAGTACTTC. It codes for CASSQDQQHEQYF.